What follows describes a single TCR beta chain. The repertoire was sequenced with immunoSEQ multiplex PCR; TCRdb's copy has only in-frame clones and lacks some. The data contain roughly 7,900 clones, roughly 85% of them seen just once; the ten biggest clones take up approximately 10%. This entry comes from a study of T cell changes during pregnancy in multiple sclerosis. The V gene end was trimmed by 0 bases and the J gene end by 3 bases; junction bases not matched to a gene: 4. The germline V gene encodes CDR1 GTSNPN and CDR2 SVGIG (reference sequence). This CDR3 spans 15 amino acids. This material consisted of CD8+ T cells from peripheral blood mononuclear cells, taken in the first trimester of pregnancy. The rearrangement links TRBV30 to TRBJ2-2; TRBD2 agrees at 7 bases. This clonotype was sampled from a female donor in good health, enrolled as a control in a pregnancy study. This CDR3 reads CAWSVRTRDTGELFF. The DNA for the CDR3 is TGTGCCTGGAGTGTTCGGACTAGGGACACCGGGGAGCTGTTTTTT.